What follows are 27 T cell receptor beta chains derived from one specimen sequenced in a study of response to subunit inactivated influenza vaccine. TCRdb called the RT-PCR reads again in MiXCR, with one record for every CDR3 protein. The data show about 520,000 distinct CDR3 sequences, about 25% seen once. The source was CD4+ T cells sorted from PBMCs, collected roughly 5 days after vaccination. All receptors derive from a man aged 50 to 60 who received an inactivated influenza vaccine.

This chain uses TRBV4-3 with TRBJ1-2; 7 bases map to TRBD1. J gave up 4 bases and V 0 bases, and 5 bases lay outside the gene matches. Per germline, CDR1 LGHNA and CDR2 YSLEER. CDR3 length: 15 amino acids. CDR3 DNA: TGCGCCAGCAGCCAAGATTCTTCAGGGGGCTATGGCTACACCTTC. It yields the protein CASSQDSSGGYGYTF.

The V gene is TRBV20-1, the J gene TRBJ2-1, with 9 bases that match TRBD2. The CDR3 sequence is 15 residues long. V was clipped by 1 base and J by 8 bases; unmatched bases: 9. Germline values: CDR1 DFQATT, CDR2 SNEGSKA (reference sequence). CDR3 DNA: TGCAGTGCTAGAGGGCTAGCGGGATCCACGGATGAGCAGTTCTTC. Translation gives CSARGLAGSTDEQFF.

This clonotype has a handful of counts. The CDR3 DNA reads as TGCAGTGCCCCGGAGAGGGGAGGCTACGAGCAGTACTTC. This translates into CSAPERGGYEQYF. The rearrangement uses TRBV20-1 and TRBJ2-7; D is perhaps TRBD2 (6 bases). CDR1 and CDR2 (germline): DFQATT, SNEGSKA (reference sequence). Trimming removed 6 bases from V and 3 bases from J, with 15 bases in between. This CDR3 is built from 13 residues.

V is TRBV2 and J is TRBJ1-1, with a possible D match to TRBD1 (5 bases). The germline gives CDR1 SNHLY, CDR2 FYNNEI. The CDR3 has 16 residues. V was trimmed by 5 bases and J by 8 bases, leaving 24 bases between them. DNA for the CDR3: TGTGCCAGCAGTTGGAGAGAGGGGCCGAATAAAAGAGAAGCTTTCTTT. Translating gives CASSWREGPNKREAFF.

The chain has TRBV29-1 and TRBJ2-7; 10 bases match TRBD2. The CDR3 runs 15 residues. Germline loops: CDR1 SQVTM, CDR2 ANQGSEA. Losses at the gene ends were 1 base for V and 0 bases for J; bases not matched to a gene: 3. The CDR3 nucleotides are TGCAGCGTTGAAGGACTAGCGGGCCACTCCTACGAGCAGTACTTC. It translates to CSVEGLAGHSYEQYF.

V gene TRBV5-5 combines with J gene TRBJ2-1, with D possibly matching TRBD1 (6 bases). Germline CDR1 SGHKS, CDR2 YYEKEE (reference sequence). V lost 4 bases and J lost 10, with 15 bases in between. This CDR3 contains 13 residues. CDR3 in DNA: TGTGCCAGCAGCCCGAACACCCAGGGGGAGCAGTTCTTC. It yields the protein CASSPNTQGEQFF.

Only a few counts were recorded for this clonotype. The chain uses TRBV14 and TRBJ2-5, with D unresolved. The V end lost 1 base, the J end lost 4 bases, and 7 bases lay between the germline ends. The CDR3 runs to 13 residues. The germline gives CDR1 SGHDN, CDR2 FVKESK. CDR3 nucleotide sequence: TGTGCCAGCAGCCAAGTGAGAGTAGAGACCCAGTACTTC. Translation gives CASSQVRVETQYF.

This chain connects TRBV4-1 to TRBJ1-6, with 9 bases matching TRBD1. Germline V gene sequence: CDR1 MGHRA, CDR2 YSYEKL. With 6 bases clipped from V and 10 bases from J, the junction kept 7 bases outside the gene matches. The CDR3 has 14 residues. CDR3 DNA: TGCGCCAGCAGGGGACAGGGTGTTCGGTCACCCCTCCACTTT. This gives the protein CASRGQGVRSPLHF.

The V gene is TRBV6-5, the J gene TRBJ2-3; TRBD1 is a possible D gene (5 bases). V was pared by 2 bases and J by 2 bases, with 14 bases between. From germline, CDR1 is MNHEY and CDR2 SVGAGI. This CDR3 is built from 16 residues. CDR3: CASSYRQSKPTDTQYF. In DNA, the CDR3 is TGTGCCAGCAGTTACCGACAGTCCAAACCCACAGATACGCAGTATTTT.

This clonotype has a handful of counts. The chain combines TRBV20-1 with TRBJ2-5; 8 bases match TRBD2. CDR1 is DFQATT and CDR2 is SNEGSKA in the germline V gene (reference sequence). With V trimmed by 1 base and J by 5 bases, 12 bases remained unmatched. The CDR3 contains 16 residues. CDR3 DNA sequence: TGCAGTGCTAGAGTCCGGGCTAGCGGGTCTTGGGAGACCCAGTACTTC. Protein product: CSARVRASGSWETQYF.

This chain connects TRBV5-1 to TRBJ2-7; D remains unclear. Trimming stripped 0 bases from V and 6 bases from J, with 13 bases between. The CDR3 is 14 residues long. Germline V gene lookup returns CDR1 SGHRS and CDR2 YFSETQ. The CDR3 sequence: CASSLEILASEQYF. DNA of the CDR3: TGCGCCAGCAGCTTGGAGATTTTGGCGAGCGAGCAGTACTTC. The complete variable domain, with remaining parts taken from reference TRBV5-1 and TRBJ2-7, reads KAGVTQTPRYLIKTRGQQVTLSCSPISGHRSVSWYQQTPGQGLQFLFEYFSETQRNKGNFPGRFSGRQFSNSRSEMNVSTLELGDSALYLCASSLEILASEQYFGPGTRLTVT.

This clonotype was seen a handful of times. The chain has TRBV20-1 and TRBJ1-6; TRBD1 agrees at 7 bases. Germline-derived CDR1 and CDR2 are DFQATT and SNEGSKA (reference sequence). The CDR3 has 13 residues. The ends lost 6 bases at V and 9 bases at J; junction bases unmatched: 8. CDR3 protein: CSARVTGTSPLHF. Here the CDR3 DNA reads TGCAGTGCGCGCGTGACAGGGACTTCACCCCTCCACTTT.

This chain connects TRBV29-1 to TRBJ1-1; 9 bases fit TRBD1. The CDR3 spans 11 residues. Per germline, CDR1 SQVTM and CDR2 ANQGSEA. The V gene end was trimmed by 6 bases and the J gene end by 8 bases; junction bases not matched to a gene: 4. The CDR3 spells CSVEDRGEAFF. CDR3 sequence (DNA): TGCAGCGTCGAGGACAGGGGAGAAGCTTTCTTT.

The CDR3 region has the DNA TGTGCCAGCAGCCAGACGACAGGTAGTACGCAGTATTTT. As protein: CASSQTTGSTQYF. The chain employs TRBV3-1 and TRBJ2-3, with a tentative D call TRBD1 (6 bases). Germline lookup yields CDR1 LGHDT and CDR2 YNNKEL (reference sequence). The V end was cut by 3 bases, the J end by 8 bases, with 12 bases between. The CDR3 has 13 amino acids.

The genes are TRBV15 and TRBJ2-5; a possible D gene is TRBD2 (6 bases). V lost 1 base, J lost 2 bases, and 11 bases lay in between. This CDR3 has 15 amino acids. CDR1 and CDR2 (germline): LNHNV, YYDKDF (reference sequence). CDR3 coding DNA: TGTGCCACCAGCAGAGGAGGGACTCGACAAGAGACCCAGTACTTC. Amino acid sequence: CATSRGGTRQETQYF. Variable domain in full (rest from reference TRBV15 and TRBJ2-5): DAMVIQNPRYQVTQFGKPVTLSCSQTLNHNVMYWYQQKSSQAPKLLFHYYDKDFNNEADTPDNFQSRRPNTSFCFLDIRSPGLGDTAMYLCATSRGGTRQETQYFGPGTRLLVL.

The J gene is TRBJ2-2, the V gene TRBV12-5; D gene ambiguous. Germline V CDR1 and CDR2: LGHNT, FRNRAP. The CDR3 totals 16 residues. V shed 0 bases and J shed 3 bases, with 11 bases lying between them. CDR3 DNA: TGTGCTAGTGGTTTGGTACGAGGACGGGACACCGGGGAGCTGTTTTTT. It encodes CASGLVRGRDTGELFF.

The genes are TRBV10-3 and TRBJ2-2; 9 positions agree with TRBD1. CDR3 length equals 13 residues. V lost 10 bases to trimming and J lost 5 bases; unmatched junction nucleotides: 5. Germline CDR1 is ENHRY and CDR2 is SYGVKD. CDR3 region: CATRQGETGELFF. Here the CDR3 DNA reads TGTGCCACCCGACAGGGGGAAACCGGGGAGCTGTTTTTT.

This clonotype has a handful of counts. V usage is TRBV20-1 and J usage is TRBJ2-6, with no clear D. Deletions cut 6 bases from V and 2 bases from J, with 11 bases between. This CDR3 region has 14 residues. Germline V lookup: CDR1 DFQATT, CDR2 SNEGSKA (reference sequence). The DNA for the CDR3 is TGCAGTGCCCCTTTGGGGACTGGGGCCAACGTCCTGACTTTC. It codes for CSAPLGTGANVLTF.

This chain uses TRBV12-3 or TRBV12-4 with TRBJ2-7; perhaps TRBD2 as D (6 bases). The CDR3 loop spans 14 amino acids. Trimming pared 5 bases from V and 3 bases from J, leaving 14 bases between. Here the CDR3 reads CASSPNGGSYEQYF. CDR3 in DNA: TGTGCCAGCAGTCCAAACGGGGGAAGCTACGAGCAGTACTTC.

The chain carries TRBV6-1 and TRBJ1-2; no firm D call. CDR1 and CDR2 (germline): MNHNS, SASEGT. V was shortened by 7 bases and J by 7 bases, with 25 bases between the two germline ends. The CDR3 covers 16 residues. CDR3: CASNDGSYGAPGGYTF. The DNA for the CDR3 is TGTGCCAGCAATGACGGGTCCTACGGAGCTCCTGGTGGCTACACCTTC.

V gene TRBV29-1 combines with J gene TRBJ1-2, with a possible D match to TRBD1 (5 bases). CDR3 length: 15 residues. V was cut by 6 bases and J by 2 bases, with 19 bases left in between. Germline CDR1 SQVTM, CDR2 ANQGSEA. CDR3 region: CSVREGNTANYGYTF. Written as DNA, the CDR3 is TGCAGCGTACGTGAGGGGAACACCGCCAACTATGGCTACACCTTC.

There are a few counts of this clonotype. The chain uses TRBV12-3 or TRBV12-4 and TRBJ2-7, with 8 bases lining up with TRBD1. Unmatched junction bases numbered 9, after V lost 5 bases and J lost 0 bases. The CDR3 is 16 residues long. The CDR3 loop reads CASSRLQGGDSYEQYF. Here the CDR3 DNA reads TGTGCCAGCAGTCGACTACAGGGGGGCGACTCCTACGAGCAGTACTTC.

V is TRBV3-1 and J is TRBJ1-2, with D tentatively TRBD1 (5 bases). Germline V gene sequence: CDR1 LGHDT, CDR2 YNNKEL (reference sequence). Trimming pared 0 bases from V and 8 bases from J, leaving 16 bases between. The CDR3 length is 15 residues. The CDR3 DNA sequence: TGTGCCAGCAGCCAAGACCTACCAGGGCTAGGCGGCTACACCTTC. Translation gives CASSQDLPGLGGYTF.

V is TRBV4-2 and J is TRBJ1-3, with D possibly being TRBD1 (6 bases). This CDR3 contains 17 residues. Germline V gives CDR1 LGHNA, CDR2 YNFKEQ. V lost 2 bases to trimming and J lost 0 bases, with 14 bases between them. The CDR3 is CASSQPIRQASGNTIYF. The CDR3 DNA sequence: TGTGCCAGCAGCCAACCAATACGACAGGCCTCTGGAAACACCATATATTTT.

This clonotype has only a few counts. The V and J genes are TRBV2 and TRBJ2-3; no clear D. This CDR3 region has 13 residues. In germline, CDR1 is SNHLY, CDR2 FYNNEI. Trimming stripped 0 bases from V and 3 bases from J, with 4 bases between. The CDR3 loop reads CASSEASTDTQYF. The CDR3, as DNA: TGTGCCAGCAGTGAAGCGAGTACAGATACGCAGTATTTT.

This clonotype appeared a few times. The chain links TRBV15 to TRBJ1-4; D ambiguous. The germline V gene encodes CDR1 LNHNV and CDR2 YYDKDF (reference sequence). CDR3 length: 17 amino acids. The V end was cut by 0 bases, the J end by 6 bases, with 17 bases between. The CDR3 protein is CATSRDPPETVYEKLFF. Written as DNA, the CDR3 is TGTGCCACCAGCAGAGATCCCCCAGAGACGGTTTATGAAAAACTGTTTTTT.

This chain connects TRBV4-1 to TRBJ2-7; D not certain. The CDR3 is 15 amino acids. Germline V CDR1 and CDR2: MGHRA, YSYEKL. The V end lost 2 bases, the J end lost 4 bases, and 15 bases lay between the germline ends. DNA for the CDR3: TGCGCCAGCAGCCAAACACCCCTTCTTCCTTACGAGCAGTACTTC. Amino acid sequence: CASSQTPLLPYEQYF.